The TCR beta chain under discussion was sequenced for a study of identical twins. Findings and caveats of the study: In beta out-of-frame sequences, the excess sharing between twins was weaker. Modelling approaches yielded underestimates of out-of-frame TCR alpha sharing between monozygotic twins. The authors noted that invariant MAIT and iNKT cells could partly confound zero-insertion analyses.

This clonotype came up many times. Its antigen is not known. Healthy Caucasians were all of the donors. TCRdb recomputed calls from the 5' RACE reads with MiXCR, one row per CDR3 protein. The repertoire holds roughly 230,000 distinct CDR3 sequences, with around 8.3% as singletons. Per the germline V gene, CDR1 is MGHDK and CDR2 is SYGVNS. The CDR3 totals 12 residues. V was trimmed by 3 bases and J by 8 bases, leaving 8 bases between them. These data also featured in a second study, about yellow fever vaccine responses in identical twins.

This chain links TRBV25-1 with TRBJ2-1; the D is unclear. This TCR was sampled from a woman under 30 in good health. Sequencing input: CD8+ T cells sorted from blood. The CDR3 reads CASSDISDEQFF. The CDR3 DNA reads as TGTGCCAGCAGTGATATTTCAGATGAGCAGTTCTTC.